This TCR beta chain was retrieved from a study of blood T cell repertoires in COVID-19. The germline V and J ends were trimmed by 7 bases and 4 bases, with 11 bases remaining between them. The CDR3 consists of 14 residues. The germline V gene encodes CDR1 SNHLY and CDR2 FYNNEI. The table came from immunoSEQ multiplex PCR; TCRdb's copy has only in-frame clones and leaves some out. The sample contains around 330,000 clones, roughly 89% of which appear only once. This chain links TRBV2 with TRBJ2-6; no clear D. The sequence was collected from a man in his fifties or sixties who had recovered from COVID-19. What was sequenced was PBMCs or T cells enriched from blood (not recorded which). CDR3 sequence (DNA): TGTGCCAGCATCTTGGCTTCCGGGGCCAACGTCCTGACTTTC. Protein sequence: CASILASGANVLTF.